A selection of T cell receptor beta chains follows, all from one sample in a study of cytomegalovirus exposure and HLA in healthy donors. Profiled with immunoSEQ multiplex PCR; TCRdb holds only in-frame clones, not every one. The sample yields 100,000 to 150,000 clones, roughly 77% seen once. The sample taken for sequencing was PBMCs. The source is a man aged 18 to 29 in good health and CMV-seronegative. Each CDR3 is given with its conserved first and last residue. D genes are given only for firm matches. The size entry is marked missing in some rows and otherwise reads once, few, many or a size class.

16,NA,TRBV7-9,TRBJ1-5,NA,TGTGCCAGCAGCTTAGTGGCGGGGACGGCTGCTCAGCCCCAGCATTTT,CASSLVAGTAAQPQHF
13,NA,TRBV10-1,TRBJ2-2,NA,TGCGCCAGCAGTGCTGAGGACACCGGGGAGCTGTTTTTT,CASSAEDTGELFF
15,TRBD1,TRBV6-6,TRBJ1-1,NA,TGTGCCAGCAGATCCGGGACAGGGTACGGCACTGAAGCTTTCTTT,CASRSGTGYGTEAFF
15,NA,TRBV9,TRBJ1-6,NA,TGTGCCAGCAGCGTAGCTAGGGACATCGGATCACCCCTCCACTTT,CASSVARDIGSPLHF
15,NA,TRBV19,TRBJ1-1,NA,TGTGCCAGTAGTACCAATCTGGGGGCGGTCACTGAAGCTTTCTTT,CASSTNLGAVTEAFF
14,NA,TRBV6-5,TRBJ2-7,NA,TGTGCCAGCAGACCCCGCCGGGACACATACGAGCAGTACTTC,CASRPRRDTYEQYF
12,NA,TRBV7-9,TRBJ1-1,NA,TGTTCCAGCAGCTCGGACTACACTGAAGCTTTCTTT,CSSSSDYTEAFF
14,NA,TRBV11-2,TRBJ1-1,NA,TGTGCCAGCACCCCCCCCAAGCCGAACACTGAAGCTTTCTTT,CASTPPKPNTEAFF
16,TRBD1,TRBV4-1,TRBJ1-2,NA,TGCGCCAGCAGCCAAGGAGGGGGCGGTCTTAACTATGGCTACACCTTC,CASSQGGGGLNYGYTF
17,TRBD2,TRBV7-7,TRBJ2-2,NA,TGTGCCAGCAGCTCGGGACTAAGAGTCCCTAACACCGGGGAGCTGTTTTTT,CASSSGLRVPNTGELFF
16,TRBD1,TRBV6-5,TRBJ2-7,NA,TGTGCCAGCAGTTACTCGTCCGGGACAGTTGCCACCGAGCAGTACTTC,CASSYSSGTVATEQYF
16,TRBD2,TRBV10-2,TRBJ2-5,NA,TGCGCCAGCAGTGAAGGGGACTACCGCTCTGGGGAGACCCAGTACTTC,CASSEGDYRSGETQYF
17,NA,TRBV5-4,TRBJ2-6,once,TGTGCCAGCAGCTTGGCTGCCAGGGGAACCGGGGCCAACGTCCTGACTTTC,CASSLAARGTGANVLTF
12,NA,TRBV9,TRBJ1-1,NA,TGTGCCAGCAGCGTATCTGACAGGGAAGCTTTCTTT,CASSVSDREAFF
15,NA,TRBV15,TRBJ1-1,NA,TGTGCCACCAGCAGAGTAGGGGAGGGGAACACTGAAGCTTTCTTT,CATSRVGEGNTEAFF